This T cell receptor beta chain was identified in a study of Ad26.COV2.S vaccination and SARS-CoV-2 variants. Across the study: Vaccine-arm donor from the placebo-controlled COV1001 Ad26.COV2.S trial. The study gave Ad26.COV2.S intramuscularly, once or twice 56 days apart.

Study-level findings and limits: For non-spike TCRs, breadth in vaccine recipients resembled that in placebo recipients. Measurements of TCR breadth and depth may have given underestimates of the total T cell responses.

As regards this clone: What it binds is unknown.

Produced via immunoSEQ multiplex PCR; TCRdb's table is partial and in-frame only. The table records 360,000 or so clones, 89% of them present only once. Treatment reported: around 19 received Ad26.COV2.S at low or high dose, single or two shots; 5 received placebo; per-sample allocation not given. Sampling occurred on day 63 after the first vaccine or placebo injection. This sequence originates from a person between 18 and 65 years old who received the Ad26.COV2.S COVID-19 vaccine or a placebo. The sequencing here drew on peripheral blood, taken in a trial of Ad26.COV2.S vaccine versus placebo.

The DNA for the CDR3 is TGTGCCACCAGCAGAGGATACTTACAGGGGTCCAACCAGCCCCAGCATTTT. It specifies CATSRGYLQGSNQPQHF. V usage is TRBV15 and J usage is TRBJ1-5; TRBD1 agrees at 7 bases. The CDR3 covers 17 residues. Germline V gene lookup returns CDR1 LNHNV and CDR2 YYDKDF (reference sequence). V lost 1 base, J lost 7 bases, and 13 bases stayed unmatched.